This T cell receptor beta chain came from a study of cytomegalovirus exposure and HLA in healthy donors. The PCR ran on 60 Vbeta and 13 Jbeta primers. Per the original methods: There were about 80 million unique TCR beta chains by a later count, and around 10 million of them were shared. Here immunoSEQ multiplex PCR was the method, and the copy in TCRdb shows in-frame clones only, minus some. That table gives V, J and clone size, and the DNA gave D and trimming. The table lists some 200,000 clones, approximately 90% of them singletons, with about 1% in the top ten. This CDR3 has 16 residues. Trimming left V 6 bases short and J 3 bases short, with 17 bases between. The germline V gene encodes CDR1 MDHEN and CDR2 SYDVKM. Regarding the study as a whole: The majority of TCR sequences were rare, yet some public TCRs appeared in many donors.

This clone was found once. Antigen specificity is unknown. This sequence joins TRBV28 and TRBJ1-4; no clear D. The specimen sequenced was PBMCs. The TCR sequence derives from a woman younger than 30 in good health and CMV-seronegative. DNA of the CDR3: TGTGCCAGCAGCTTAGGAGAGGCAGCATCTAATGAAAAACTGTTTTTT. It yields the protein CASSLGEAASNEKLFF.